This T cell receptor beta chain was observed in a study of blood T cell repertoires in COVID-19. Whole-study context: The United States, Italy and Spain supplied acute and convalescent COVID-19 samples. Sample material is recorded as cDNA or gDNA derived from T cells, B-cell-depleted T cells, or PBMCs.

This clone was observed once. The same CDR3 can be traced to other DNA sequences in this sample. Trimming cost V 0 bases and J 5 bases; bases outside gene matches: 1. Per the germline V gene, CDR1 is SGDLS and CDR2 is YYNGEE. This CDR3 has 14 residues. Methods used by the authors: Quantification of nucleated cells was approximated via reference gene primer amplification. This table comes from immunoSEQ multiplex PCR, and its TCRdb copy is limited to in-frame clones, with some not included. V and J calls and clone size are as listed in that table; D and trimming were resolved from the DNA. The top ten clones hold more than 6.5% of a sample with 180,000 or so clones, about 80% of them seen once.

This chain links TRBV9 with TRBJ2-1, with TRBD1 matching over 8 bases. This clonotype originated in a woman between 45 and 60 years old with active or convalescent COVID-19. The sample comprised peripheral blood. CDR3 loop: CASSVADRDNEQFF. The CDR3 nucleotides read TGTGCCAGCAGCGTAGCGGACAGGGACAATGAGCAGTTCTTC.